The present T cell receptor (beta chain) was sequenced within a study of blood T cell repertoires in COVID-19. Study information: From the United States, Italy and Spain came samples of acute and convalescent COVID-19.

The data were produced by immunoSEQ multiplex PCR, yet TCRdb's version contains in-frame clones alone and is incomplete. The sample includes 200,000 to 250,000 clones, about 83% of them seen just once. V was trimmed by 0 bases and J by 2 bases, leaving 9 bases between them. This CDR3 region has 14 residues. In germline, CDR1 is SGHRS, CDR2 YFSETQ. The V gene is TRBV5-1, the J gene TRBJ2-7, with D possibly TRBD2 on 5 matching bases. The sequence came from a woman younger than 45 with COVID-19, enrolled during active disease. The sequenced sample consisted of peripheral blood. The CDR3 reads CASSLAGSAYEQYF. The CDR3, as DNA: TGCGCCAGCAGCTTGGCGGGGTCCGCCTACGAGCAGTACTTC.